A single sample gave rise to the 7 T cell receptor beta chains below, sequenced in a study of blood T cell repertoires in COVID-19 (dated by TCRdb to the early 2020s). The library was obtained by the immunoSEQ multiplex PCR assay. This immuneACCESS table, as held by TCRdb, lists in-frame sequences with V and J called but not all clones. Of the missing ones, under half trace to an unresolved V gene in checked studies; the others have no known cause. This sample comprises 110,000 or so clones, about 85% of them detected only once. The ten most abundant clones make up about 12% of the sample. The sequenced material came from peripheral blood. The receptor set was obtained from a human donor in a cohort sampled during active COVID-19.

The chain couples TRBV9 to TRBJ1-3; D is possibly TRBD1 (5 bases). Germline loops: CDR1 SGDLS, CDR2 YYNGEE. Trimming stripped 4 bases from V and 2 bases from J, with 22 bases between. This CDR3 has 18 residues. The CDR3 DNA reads TGTGCCAGCAGCCCCGACGTGGGGGGAGATATAGCTGGAAACACCATATATTTT. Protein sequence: CASSPDVGGDIAGNTIYF.

CDR3 amino acids: CASSYLRDYFYEQYF. The CDR3 coding sequence is TGTGCCAGCAGTTATCTCCGGGACTACTTCTACGAGCAGTACTTC. The rearrangement joins TRBV6-2 or TRBV6-3 to TRBJ2-7, with 7 bases lining up with TRBD2. CDR1 MNHEY and CDR2 SVGEGT come from the germline V gene. V was clipped by 3 bases and J by 3 bases; unmatched bases: 8. The CDR3 is made up of 15 amino acids.

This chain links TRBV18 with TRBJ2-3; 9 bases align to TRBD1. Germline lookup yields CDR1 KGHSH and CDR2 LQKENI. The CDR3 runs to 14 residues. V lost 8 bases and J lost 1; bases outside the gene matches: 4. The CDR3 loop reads CASRTGVGTDTQYF. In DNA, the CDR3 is TGTGCCAGCCGGACAGGGGTTGGCACAGATACGCAGTATTTT. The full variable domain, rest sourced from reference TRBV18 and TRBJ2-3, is NAGVMQNPRHLVRRRGQEARLRCSPMKGHSHVYWYRQLPEEGLKFMVYLQKENIIDESGMPKERFSAEFPKEGPSILRIQQVVRGDSAAYFCASRTGVGTDTQYFGPGTRLTVL.

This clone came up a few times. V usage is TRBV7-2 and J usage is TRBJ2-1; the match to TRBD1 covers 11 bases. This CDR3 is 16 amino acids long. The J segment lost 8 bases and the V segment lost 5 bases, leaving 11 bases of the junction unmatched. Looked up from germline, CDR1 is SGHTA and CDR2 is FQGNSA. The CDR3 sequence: CASSNTFGTGGYEQFF. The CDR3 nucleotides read TGTGCCAGCAGCAACACCTTCGGGACAGGGGGGTATGAGCAGTTCTTC.

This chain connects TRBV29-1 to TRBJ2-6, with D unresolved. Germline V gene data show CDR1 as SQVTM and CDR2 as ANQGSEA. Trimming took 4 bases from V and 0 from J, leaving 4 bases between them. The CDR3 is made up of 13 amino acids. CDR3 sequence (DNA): TGCAGCGTTGGACTCTCTGGGGCCAACGTCCTGACTTTC. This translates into CSVGLSGANVLTF.

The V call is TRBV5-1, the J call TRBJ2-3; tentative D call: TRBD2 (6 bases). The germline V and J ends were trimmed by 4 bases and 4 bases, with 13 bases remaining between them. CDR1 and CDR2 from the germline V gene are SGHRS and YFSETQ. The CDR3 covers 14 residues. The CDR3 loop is CASSLQGGADTQYF. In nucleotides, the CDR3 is TGCGCCAGCAGCCTCCAGGGAGGTGCAGATACGCAGTATTTT.

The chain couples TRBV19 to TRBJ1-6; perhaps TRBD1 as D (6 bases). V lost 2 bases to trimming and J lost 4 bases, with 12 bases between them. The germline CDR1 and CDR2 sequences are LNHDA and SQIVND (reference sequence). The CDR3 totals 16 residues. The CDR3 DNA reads TGTGCCAGTAGTATAAATCCTGACAGGTATAATTCACCCCTCCACTTT. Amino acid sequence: CASSINPDRYNSPLHF.